The present entry profiles one T cell receptor (beta chain) with its context. This CDR3 spans 13 amino acids. Germline V gives CDR1 MNHNY, CDR2 SVGAGI (reference sequence). V lost 6 bases, J lost 0 bases, and 6 bases lay in between. Alongside a J-beta primer mix, a sample-barcoded 5' primer served in a second PCR lasting roughly 6 to 11 cycles. TCRdb re-analysed the 5' RACE reads in MiXCR, keeping a single row per CDR3 protein. The table records fewer than 1,000,000 distinct CDR3 sequences, under 45% of them present only once. This specimen belongs to a study of blood T cells in healthy people across ages. Across the whole study: About one barcoded beta molecule per two T cells was the capture yield of template switching.

This TCR was recovered from a man aged 60 to 75 in good health. The chain uses TRBV6-6 and TRBJ1-5; a possible D gene is TRBD1 (5 bases). Sample: blood. The CDR3 DNA reads TGTGCCAGCAGAGGGGCTAGCAATCAGCCCCAGCATTTT. Its translation is CASRGASNQPQHF.